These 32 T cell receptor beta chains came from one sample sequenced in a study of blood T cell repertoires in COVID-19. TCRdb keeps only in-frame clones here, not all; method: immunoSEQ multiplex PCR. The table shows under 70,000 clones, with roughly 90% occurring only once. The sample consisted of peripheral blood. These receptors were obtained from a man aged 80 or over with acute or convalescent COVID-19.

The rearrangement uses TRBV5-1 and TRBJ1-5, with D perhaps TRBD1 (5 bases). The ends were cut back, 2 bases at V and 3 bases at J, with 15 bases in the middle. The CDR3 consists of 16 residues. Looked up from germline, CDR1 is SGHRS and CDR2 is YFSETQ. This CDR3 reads CASSLRRQGYNQPQHF. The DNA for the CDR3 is TGCGCCAGCAGCTTAAGGCGGCAGGGTTACAATCAGCCCCAGCATTTT.

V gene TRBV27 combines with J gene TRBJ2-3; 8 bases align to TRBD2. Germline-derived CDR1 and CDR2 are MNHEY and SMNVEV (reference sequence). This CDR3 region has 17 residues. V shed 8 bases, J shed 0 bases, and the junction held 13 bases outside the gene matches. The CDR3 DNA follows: TGTGCCAGCGAAAGCATAGCGGGGAGAACTAGCACAGATACGCAGTATTTT. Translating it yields CASESIAGRTSTDTQYF.

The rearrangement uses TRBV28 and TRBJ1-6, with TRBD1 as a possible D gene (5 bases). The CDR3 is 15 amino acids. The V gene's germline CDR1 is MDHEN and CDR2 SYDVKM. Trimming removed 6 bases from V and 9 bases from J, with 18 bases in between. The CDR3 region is CASRIPEGSSSPLHF. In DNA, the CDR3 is TGTGCCAGCAGAATCCCGGAGGGGTCCAGTTCACCCCTCCACTTT.

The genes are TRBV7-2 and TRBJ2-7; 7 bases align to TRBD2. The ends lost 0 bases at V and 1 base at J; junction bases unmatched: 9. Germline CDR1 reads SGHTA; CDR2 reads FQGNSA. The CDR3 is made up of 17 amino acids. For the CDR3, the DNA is TGTGCCAGCAGCTTAGCGGGGGGTAGCGGGTATTCCTACGAGCAGTACTTC. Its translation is CASSLAGGSGYSYEQYF.

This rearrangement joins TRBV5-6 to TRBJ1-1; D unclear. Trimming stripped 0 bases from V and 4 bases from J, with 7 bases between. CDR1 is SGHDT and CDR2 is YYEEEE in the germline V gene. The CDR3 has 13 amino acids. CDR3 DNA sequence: TGTGCCAGCAGCTTGGTTCGGGGCACTGAAGCTTTCTTT. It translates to CASSLVRGTEAFF.

The CDR3 DNA reads TGCAGTGCTAGTGAACAGGGGTCCACTGAAGCTTTCTTT. Its protein is CSASEQGSTEAFF. This chain connects TRBV20-1 to TRBJ1-1; 7 bases align to TRBD1. This CDR3 is 13 amino acids long. The V and J ends lost 3 bases and 4 bases, in that order; junction bases with no gene match: 5. CDR1 is DFQATT and CDR2 is SNEGSKA in the germline V gene (reference sequence).

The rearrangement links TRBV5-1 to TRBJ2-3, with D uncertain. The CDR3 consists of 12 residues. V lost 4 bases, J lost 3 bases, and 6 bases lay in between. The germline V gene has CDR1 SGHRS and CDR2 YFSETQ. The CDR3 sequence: CASSPPTDTQYF. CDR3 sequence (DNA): TGCGCCAGCAGCCCCCCAACAGATACGCAGTATTTT.

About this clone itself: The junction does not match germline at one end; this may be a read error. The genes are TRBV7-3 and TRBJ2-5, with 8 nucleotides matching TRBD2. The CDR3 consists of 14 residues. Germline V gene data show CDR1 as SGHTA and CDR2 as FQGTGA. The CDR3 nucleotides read TGTGCCAGCAGCGTAACCGGGGGGGTCGAGACCCAGTACTTC. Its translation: CASSVTGGVETQYF.

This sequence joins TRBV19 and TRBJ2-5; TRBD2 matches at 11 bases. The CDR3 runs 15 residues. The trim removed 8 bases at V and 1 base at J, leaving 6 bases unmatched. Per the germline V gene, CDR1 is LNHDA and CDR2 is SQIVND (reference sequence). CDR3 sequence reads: CASSIAGGSQETQYF. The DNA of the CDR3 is TGTGCCAGTTCTATAGCGGGGGGGAGCCAAGAGACCCAGTACTTC.

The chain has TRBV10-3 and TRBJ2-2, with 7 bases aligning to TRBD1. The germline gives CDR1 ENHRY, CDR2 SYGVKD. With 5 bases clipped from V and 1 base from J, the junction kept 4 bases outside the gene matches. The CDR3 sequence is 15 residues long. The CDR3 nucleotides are TGTGCCATCAGTTCCGGGACAGTGAACACCGGGGAGCTGTTTTTT. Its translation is CAISSGTVNTGELFF.

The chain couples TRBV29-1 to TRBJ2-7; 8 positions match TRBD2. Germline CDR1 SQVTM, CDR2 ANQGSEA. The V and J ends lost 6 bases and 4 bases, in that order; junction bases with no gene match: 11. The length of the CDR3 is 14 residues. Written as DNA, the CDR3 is TGCAGCGTCATGGTACGGCGGGGGGAGTACGAGCAGTACTTC. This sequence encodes CSVMVRRGEYEQYF.

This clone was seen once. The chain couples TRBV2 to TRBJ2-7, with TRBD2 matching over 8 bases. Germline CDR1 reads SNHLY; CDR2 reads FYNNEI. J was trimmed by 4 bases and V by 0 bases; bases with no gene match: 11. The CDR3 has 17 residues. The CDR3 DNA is TGTGCCAGCAGTGAAGCGCTTTGGAGCGGGGGATTGTACGAGCAGTACTTC. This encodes CASSEALWSGGLYEQYF.

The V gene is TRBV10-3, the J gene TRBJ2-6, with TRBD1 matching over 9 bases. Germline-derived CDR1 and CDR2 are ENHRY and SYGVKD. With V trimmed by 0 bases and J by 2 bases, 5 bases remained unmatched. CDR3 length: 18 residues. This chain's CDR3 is CAISESVGQGAGANVLTF. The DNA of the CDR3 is TGTGCCATCAGTGAGTCAGTGGGACAGGGAGCTGGGGCCAACGTCCTGACTTTC.

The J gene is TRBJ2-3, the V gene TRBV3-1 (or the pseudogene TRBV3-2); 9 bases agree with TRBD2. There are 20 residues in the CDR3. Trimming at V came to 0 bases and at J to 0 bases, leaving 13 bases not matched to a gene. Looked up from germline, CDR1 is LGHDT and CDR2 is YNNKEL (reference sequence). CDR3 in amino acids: CASSQDPVAGATPSTDTQYF. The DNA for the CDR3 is TGTGCCAGCAGCCAAGATCCCGTAGCGGGGGCCACCCCTAGCACAGATACGCAGTATTTT.

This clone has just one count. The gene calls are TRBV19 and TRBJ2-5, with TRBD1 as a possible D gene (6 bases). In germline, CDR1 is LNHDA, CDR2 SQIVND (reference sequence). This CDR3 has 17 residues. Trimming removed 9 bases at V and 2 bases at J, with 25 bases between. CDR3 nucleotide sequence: TGTGCCAGCAGTGCCATGGTCTCCTCGGACAGTCAAGAGACCCAGTACTTC. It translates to CASSAMVSSDSQETQYF.

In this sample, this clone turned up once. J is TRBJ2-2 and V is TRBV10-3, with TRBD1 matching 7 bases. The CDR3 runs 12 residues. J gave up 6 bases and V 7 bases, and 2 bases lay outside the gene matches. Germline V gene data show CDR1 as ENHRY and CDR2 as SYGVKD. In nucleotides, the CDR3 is TGTGCCATCACTGGGACAGCCGGGGAGCTGTTTTTT. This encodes CAITGTAGELFF.

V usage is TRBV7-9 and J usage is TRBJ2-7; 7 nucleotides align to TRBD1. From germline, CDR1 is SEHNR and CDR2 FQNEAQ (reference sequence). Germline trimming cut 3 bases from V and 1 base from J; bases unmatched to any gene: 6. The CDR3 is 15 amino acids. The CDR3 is CASSLEGQDSYEQYF. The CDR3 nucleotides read TGTGCCAGCAGCTTGGAAGGACAGGATTCCTACGAGCAGTACTTC. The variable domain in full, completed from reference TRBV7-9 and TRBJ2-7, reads DTGVSQNPRHKITKRGQNVTFRCDPISEHNRLYWYRQTLGQGPEFLTYFQNEAQLEKSRLLSDRFSAERPKGSFSTLEIQRTEQGDSAMYLCASSLEGQDSYEQYFGPGTRLTVT.

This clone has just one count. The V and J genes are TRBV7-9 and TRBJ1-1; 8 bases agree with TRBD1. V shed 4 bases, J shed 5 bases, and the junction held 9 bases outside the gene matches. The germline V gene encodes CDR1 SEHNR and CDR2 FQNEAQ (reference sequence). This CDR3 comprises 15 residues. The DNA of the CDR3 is TGTGCCAGCAGCTCGTCCGCACAGGGGGGGACTGAAGCTTTCTTT. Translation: CASSSSAQGGTEAFF.

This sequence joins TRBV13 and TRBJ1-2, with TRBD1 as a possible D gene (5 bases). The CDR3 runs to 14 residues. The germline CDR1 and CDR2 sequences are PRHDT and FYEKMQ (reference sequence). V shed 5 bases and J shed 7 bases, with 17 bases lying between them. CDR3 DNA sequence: TGTGCCAGCAGCGGCCTGGAGGGGATGGGTGGCTACACCTTC. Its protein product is CASSGLEGMGGYTF.

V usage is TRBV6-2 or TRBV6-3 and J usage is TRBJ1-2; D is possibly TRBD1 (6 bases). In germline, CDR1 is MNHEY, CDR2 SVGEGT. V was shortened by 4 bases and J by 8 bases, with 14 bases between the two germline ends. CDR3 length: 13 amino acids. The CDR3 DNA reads TGTGCCAGCAGTTTACAGGGAATCTCGGGCTACACCTTC. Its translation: CASSLQGISGYTF.

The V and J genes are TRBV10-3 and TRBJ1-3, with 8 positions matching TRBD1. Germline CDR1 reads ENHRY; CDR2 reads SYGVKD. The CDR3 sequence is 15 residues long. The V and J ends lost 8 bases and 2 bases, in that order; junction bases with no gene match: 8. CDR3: CAIRTGNEAGNTIYF. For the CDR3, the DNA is TGTGCCATCCGGACAGGGAATGAAGCTGGAAACACCATATATTTT.

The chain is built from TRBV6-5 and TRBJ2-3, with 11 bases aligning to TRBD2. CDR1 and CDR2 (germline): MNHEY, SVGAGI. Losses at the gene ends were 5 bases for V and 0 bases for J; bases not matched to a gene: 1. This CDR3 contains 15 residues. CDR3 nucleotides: TGTGCCAGCAGTCGGACTAGCGGGAGCACAGATACGCAGTATTTT. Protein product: CASSRTSGSTDTQYF.

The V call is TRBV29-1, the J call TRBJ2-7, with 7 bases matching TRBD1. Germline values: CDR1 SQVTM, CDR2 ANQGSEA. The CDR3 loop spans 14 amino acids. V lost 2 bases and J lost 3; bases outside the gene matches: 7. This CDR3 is CSVEPRQGIYEQYF. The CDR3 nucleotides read TGCAGCGTTGAACCACGACAGGGTATCTACGAGCAGTACTTC.

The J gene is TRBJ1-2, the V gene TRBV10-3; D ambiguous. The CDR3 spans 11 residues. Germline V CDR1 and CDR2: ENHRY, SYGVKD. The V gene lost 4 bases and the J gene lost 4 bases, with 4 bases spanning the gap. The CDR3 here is CAISGGYGYTF. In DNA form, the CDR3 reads TGTGCCATCAGTGGCGGCTATGGCTACACCTTC.

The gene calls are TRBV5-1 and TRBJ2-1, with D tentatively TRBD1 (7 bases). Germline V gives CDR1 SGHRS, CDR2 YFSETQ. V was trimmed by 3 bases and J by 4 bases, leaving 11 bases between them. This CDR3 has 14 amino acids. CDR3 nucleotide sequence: TGCGCCAGCAGCTGGGGGGACAGTTACAATGAGCAGTTCTTC. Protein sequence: CASSWGDSYNEQFF.

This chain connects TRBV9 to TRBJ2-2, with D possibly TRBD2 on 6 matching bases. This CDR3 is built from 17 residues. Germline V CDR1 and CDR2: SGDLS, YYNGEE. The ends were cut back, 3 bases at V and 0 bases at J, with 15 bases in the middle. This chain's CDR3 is CASSAPGAGSNTGELFF. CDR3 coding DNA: TGTGCCAGCAGCGCCCCTGGGGCGGGATCGAACACCGGGGAGCTGTTTTTT.

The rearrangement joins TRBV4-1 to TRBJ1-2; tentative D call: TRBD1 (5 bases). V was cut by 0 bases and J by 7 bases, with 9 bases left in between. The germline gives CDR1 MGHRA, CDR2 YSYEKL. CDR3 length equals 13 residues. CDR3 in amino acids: CASSQEGPGGYTF. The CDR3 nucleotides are TGCGCCAGCAGCCAAGAGGGGCCCGGTGGCTACACCTTC.

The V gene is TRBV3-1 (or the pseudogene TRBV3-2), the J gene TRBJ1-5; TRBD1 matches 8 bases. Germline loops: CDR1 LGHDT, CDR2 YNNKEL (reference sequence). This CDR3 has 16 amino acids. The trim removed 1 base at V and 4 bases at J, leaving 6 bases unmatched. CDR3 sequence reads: CASSQGGWTGNQPQHF. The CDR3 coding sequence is TGTGCCAGCAGCCAAGGGGGGTGGACAGGGAATCAGCCCCAGCATTTT.

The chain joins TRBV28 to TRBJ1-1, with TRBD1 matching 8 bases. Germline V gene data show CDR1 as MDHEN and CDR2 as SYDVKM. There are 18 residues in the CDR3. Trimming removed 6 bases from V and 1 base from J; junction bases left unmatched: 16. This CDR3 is CASSHPPQQGAKNTEAFF. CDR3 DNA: TGTGCCAGCAGCCATCCCCCCCAGCAGGGGGCTAAGAACACTGAAGCTTTCTTT.

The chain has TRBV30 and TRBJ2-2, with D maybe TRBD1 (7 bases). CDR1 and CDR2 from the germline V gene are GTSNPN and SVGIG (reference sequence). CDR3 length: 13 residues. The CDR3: CALEGAHTGELFF. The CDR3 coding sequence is TGTGCGTTGGAGGGGGCCCACACCGGGGAGCTGTTTTTT.

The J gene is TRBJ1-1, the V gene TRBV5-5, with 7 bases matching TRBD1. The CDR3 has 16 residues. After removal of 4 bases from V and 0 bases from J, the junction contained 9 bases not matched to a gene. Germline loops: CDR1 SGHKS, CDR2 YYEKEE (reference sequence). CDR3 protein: CASSPLSTGMNTEAFF. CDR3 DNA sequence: TGTGCCAGCAGCCCCCTCTCGACAGGGATGAACACTGAAGCTTTCTTT.

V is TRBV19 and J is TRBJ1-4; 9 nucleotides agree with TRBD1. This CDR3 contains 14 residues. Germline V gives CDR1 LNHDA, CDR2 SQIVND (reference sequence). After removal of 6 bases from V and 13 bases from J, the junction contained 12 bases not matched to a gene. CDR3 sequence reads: CASSRDRDFLGLFF. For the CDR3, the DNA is TGTGCCAGTAGCCGGGACAGGGACTTTTTGGGACTGTTTTTT. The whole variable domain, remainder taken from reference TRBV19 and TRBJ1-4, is DGGITQSPKYLFRKEGQNVTLSCEQNLNHDAMYWYRQDPGQGLRLIYYSQIVNDFQKGDIAEGYSVSREKKESFPLTVTSAQKNPTAFYLCASSRDRDFLGLFFGSGTQLSVL.